These 23 T cell receptor beta chains were all obtained from the same sample, sequenced in a study of T cells after yellow fever vaccination. MiXCR was run by TCRdb on the 5' RACE reads, yielding one entry per CDR3 protein. Of 27,000 or so distinct CDR3 sequences in the sample, 4.5% were seen once. Sequencing used PBMCs, either bulk or a sorted T-cell subset (CD4+, CD8+, memory, or dextramer-sorted; not recorded which), obtained on the day of the yellow fever booster vaccination. The receptors were gathered from a young man who received the YFV17D yellow fever vaccine.

This clonotype came up a few times. The rearrangement links TRBV3-1 to TRBJ1-5, with 10 bases aligning to TRBD1. The CDR3 consists of 14 residues. The germline gives CDR1 LGHDT, CDR2 YNNKEL (reference sequence). V lost 6 bases, J lost 7 bases, and 6 bases stayed unmatched. The CDR3 region is CASRGQGIGQPQHF. CDR3 nucleotides: TGTGCCAGCAGGGGACAGGGGATAGGGCAGCCCCAGCATTTT.

This clonotype was seen only a few times. The genes are TRBV6-2 or TRBV6-3 and TRBJ2-3; D not certain. The CDR3 spans 15 residues. V lost 3 bases and J lost 0, with 10 bases in between. Germline CDR1 and CDR2: MNHEY and SVGEGT. The CDR3 sequence is CASSYSETSTDTQYF. CDR3 coding DNA: TGTGCCAGCAGTTATTCAGAAACAAGCACAGATACGCAGTATTTT.

This clonotype occurred many times. V and J are TRBV18 and TRBJ2-3; TRBD1 is a possible D gene (6 bases). Trimming pared 3 bases from V and 1 base from J, leaving 11 bases between. CDR1 and CDR2 (germline): KGHSH, LQKENI. CDR3 size: 15 residues. The CDR3 is CASSPKDRRTDTQYF. CDR3 nucleotide sequence: TGTGCCAGCTCACCCAAGGACAGACGCACAGATACGCAGTATTTT.

This clonotype was observed many times. The chain joins TRBV5-1 to TRBJ2-1; no clear D gene. The ends were cut back, 0 bases at V and 9 bases at J, with 7 bases in the middle. This CDR3 has 12 residues. Germline lookup yields CDR1 SGHRS and CDR2 YFSETQ. The CDR3 nucleotides read TGCGCCAGCAGCTTGGGGCTTCGTGAGCAGTTCTTC. Protein sequence: CASSLGLREQFF.

In this sample, this clonotype turned up many times. The genes are TRBV5-1 and TRBJ2-5; possibly TRBD1 for D (6 bases). Trimming removed 0 bases at V and 5 bases at J, with 11 bases between. Germline V gene lookup returns CDR1 SGHRS and CDR2 YFSETQ. The CDR3 consists of 14 residues. The CDR3 nucleotides read TGCGCCAGCAGCTTGGGACAGGTCCAGGAGACCCAGTACTTC. Amino acids: CASSLGQVQETQYF.

This clonotype was counted between two and nine times. V gene TRBV5-1 combines with J gene TRBJ2-2; D remains ambiguous. Germline values: CDR1 SGHRS, CDR2 YFSETQ. The CDR3 loop spans 13 amino acids. V was cut by 0 bases and J by 6 bases, with 6 bases left in between. The CDR3 region is CASSLVEAGELFF. The CDR3 coding sequence is TGCGCCAGCAGCTTGGTCGAGGCCGGGGAGCTGTTTTTT.

This chain connects TRBV5-1 to TRBJ2-7; a weak D match, TRBD2 (6 bases). This CDR3 region has 13 residues. Germline V gives CDR1 SGHRS, CDR2 YFSETQ. Trimming left V 4 bases short and J 6 bases short, with 14 bases between. The CDR3 loop is CASSRSGDGEQYV. The CDR3 region has the DNA TGCGCCAGCAGCCGGTCGGGGGATGGCGAGCAGTACGTC.

In this sample, this clonotype turned up many times. This chain joins TRBV5-5 and TRBJ2-3; D is perhaps TRBD2 (6 bases). CDR3 length: 14 amino acids. Germline loops: CDR1 SGHKS, CDR2 YYEKEE (reference sequence). Trimming removed 4 bases from V and 6 bases from J, with 15 bases in between. The CDR3 reads CASSPARGEDTQYF. The CDR3 DNA is TGTGCCAGCAGCCCAGCACGCGGGGAGGATACGCAGTATTTT.

The V and J genes are TRBV4-3 and TRBJ2-5; D gene ambiguous. Germline V gives CDR1 LGHNA, CDR2 YSLEER. This CDR3 has 13 residues. The V end was cut by 1 base, the J end by 5 bases, with 8 bases between. The DNA of the CDR3 is TGCGCCAGCAGCCAAGGTGCTTCGGAGACCCAGTACTTC. Protein product: CASSQGASETQYF.

This clonotype was counted at least ten times. The V call is TRBV5-1, the J call TRBJ2-5; 8 nucleotides agree with TRBD2. Germline V gene lookup returns CDR1 SGHRS and CDR2 YFSETQ. Trimming took 1 base from V and 5 from J; bases not matched to a gene: 10. CDR3 length: 16 amino acids. CDR3 DNA sequence: TGCGCCAGCAGCTTGTTTCCAGCGGGGGCCGGGGAGACCCAGTACTTC. Amino acid sequence: CASSLFPAGAGETQYF.

This clonotype has a count of ten or more. V is TRBV7-2 and J is TRBJ1-2; TRBD1 aligns across 12 bases. CDR3 length: 15 amino acids. After removal of 0 bases from V and 7 bases from J, the junction contained 3 bases not matched to a gene. Germline V lookup: CDR1 SGHTA, CDR2 FQGNSA. Here the CDR3 reads CASSLAGQGAGGYTF. CDR3 bases: TGTGCCAGCAGCTTAGCGGGACAGGGGGCTGGTGGCTACACCTTC.

This chain joins TRBV5-4 and TRBJ2-5; perhaps TRBD1 as D (5 bases). Trimming stripped 4 bases from V and 5 bases from J, with 15 bases between. The germline V gene encodes CDR1 SGHNT and CDR2 YYREEE (reference sequence). The CDR3 covers 14 residues. CDR3 residues: CASSLQGAEETQYF. The CDR3 DNA follows: TGTGCCAGCAGCCTCCAGGGTGCGGAGGAGACCCAGTACTTC.

This clonotype was recorded at least ten times. This chain joins TRBV6-5 and TRBJ2-5, with 13 bases that match TRBD2. CDR1 and CDR2 from the germline V gene are MNHEY and SVGAGI. V shed 0 bases and J 5 bases; nucleotides not matched to a gene: 3. CDR3 length equals 16 residues. The CDR3 here is CASSYSRTSGGETQYF. The CDR3 DNA reads as TGTGCCAGCAGTTACTCCCGGACTAGCGGGGGTGAGACCCAGTACTTC.

This clonotype was picked up many times. The chain carries TRBV23-1 and TRBJ2-3; D is possibly TRBD1 (6 bases). TRBV23-1 is designated an ORF whose function remains uncertain. CDR3 length: 14 residues. Trimming stripped 7 bases from V and 0 bases from J, with 11 bases between. CDR3 in DNA: TGCGCCAGCATTACAGGGTCGAGCACAGATACGCAGTATTTT. It encodes CASITGSSTDTQYF.

The chain has TRBV5-1 and TRBJ1-1; TRBD1 might be the D (6 bases). The CDR3 contains 13 residues. Germline V lookup: CDR1 SGHRS, CDR2 YFSETQ. V shed 4 bases and J shed 6 bases, with 13 bases lying between them. This CDR3 is CASSRVRGPEAFF. The CDR3 nucleotides are TGCGCCAGCAGCCGGGTCAGGGGTCCTGAAGCTTTCTTT.

This clonotype was picked up many times. The chain combines TRBV20-1 with TRBJ2-5, with D maybe TRBD2 (6 bases). The germline V gene encodes CDR1 DFQATT and CDR2 SNEGSKA (reference sequence). This CDR3 region has 14 residues. Trimming removed 0 bases from V and 2 bases from J, with 10 bases in between. CDR3 region: CSARDVGGQETQYF. Written as DNA, the CDR3 is TGCAGTGCTAGAGATGTGGGGGGACAAGAGACCCAGTACTTC.

This clonotype was observed many times. The chain couples TRBV7-9 to TRBJ2-5, with D perhaps assigned TRBD1 or TRBD2 (5 bases each). With 3 bases removed from V and 6 bases from J, the gap between germline ends came to 11 bases. Germline V gene lookup returns CDR1 SEHNR and CDR2 FQNEAQ (reference sequence). This CDR3 is 13 amino acids long. The CDR3 DNA reads TGTGCCAGCAGCTTTGGGACCCGCCAGACCCAGTACTTC. Its protein product is CASSFGTRQTQYF.

This clonotype appeared many times. CDR3 bases: TGCAGCGTTGAGACAGGGAGGGGGGGTCCCTACGAGCAGTACTTC. It yields the protein CSVETGRGGPYEQYF. V gene TRBV29-1 combines with J gene TRBJ2-7; D tentatively fits TRBD1 or TRBD2 (7 bases each). Trimming left V 3 bases short and J 2 bases short, with 17 bases between. The CDR3 contains 15 residues. Germline loops: CDR1 SQVTM, CDR2 ANQGSEA.

This clonotype appeared a few times. This chain links TRBV5-1 with TRBJ1-1; TRBD1 is a possible D gene (5 bases). This CDR3 is 17 amino acids long. V lost 2 bases and J lost 0, with 17 bases in between. The V gene's germline CDR1 is SGHRS and CDR2 YFSETQ. CDR3: CASSLRGGQSMNTEAFF. CDR3 bases: TGCGCCAGCAGCTTAAGGGGAGGTCAGTCCATGAACACTGAAGCTTTCTTT.

This clonotype was recorded many times. The chain has TRBV20-1 and TRBJ2-7; D is ambiguous. Germline CDR1 is DFQATT and CDR2 is SNEGSKA (reference sequence). This CDR3 contains 14 residues. V lost 0 bases, J lost 0 bases, and 9 bases lay in between. The CDR3, as DNA: TGCAGTGCTAGAGATCGGATTAGCTCCTACGAGCAGTACGTC. Its translation is CSARDRISSYEQYV.

This clonotype appeared many times. A read error may produce the germline difference seen at one junction end. The chain has TRBV6-5 and TRBJ1-2; D unclear. Looked up from germline, CDR1 is MNHEY and CDR2 is SVGAGI. There are 14 residues in the CDR3. The chain's CDR3 is CASSDSTRKQGYTF. The CDR3 coding sequence is TGTGCCAGCAGTGACTCCACCCGTAAACAGGGCTACACCTTC.

This clonotype was recorded many times. The genes are TRBV11-2 and TRBJ2-5; 8 nucleotides line up with TRBD2. The junction had 2 bases not matched to a gene; V was cut back by 1 base and J by 4 bases. Looked up from germline, CDR1 is SGHAT and CDR2 is FQNNGV. This CDR3 region has 14 residues. The CDR3 sequence: CASSLAGGPETQYF. The CDR3 nucleotides read TGTGCCAGCAGCTTAGCGGGGGGGCCAGAGACCCAGTACTTC.

This clonotype was seen at least ten times. The chain recombines TRBV29-1 with TRBJ1-2; 9 bases fit TRBD1. Germline-derived CDR1 and CDR2 are SQVTM and ANQGSEA. This CDR3 comprises 13 residues. V was clipped by 7 bases and J by 8 bases; unmatched bases: 11. CDR3 amino acids: CSADPQQGAGYTF. The CDR3, as DNA: TGCAGCGCTGACCCCCAACAGGGGGCGGGCTACACCTTC.